This T cell receptor (beta chain) derives from a study of blood T cell repertoires in COVID-19. Study details: The United States, Italy and Spain were the sources of the acute and convalescent COVID-19 samples. T cells, B-cell-depleted T cells, or PBMCs provided the cDNA or gDNA that served as material.

This clone was recorded a few times. Other DNA sequences from this sample encode an identical CDR3 as well. The ends lost 4 bases at V and 6 bases at J; junction bases unmatched: 4. Germline V CDR1 and CDR2: MNHEY, SMNVEV (reference sequence). CDR3 length: 15 amino acids. Methods used by the authors: Amplification from reference gene primers served as the basis for estimated nucleated cell counts. Libraries were prepared by immunoSEQ multiplex PCR; TCRdb keeps only in-frame clonotypes and omits some of them. V, J and clone size are taken as reported in that table, and D and trimming were inferred from the DNA itself. The sample has about 95,000 clones; about nine tenths are singletons.

The specimen sequenced was peripheral blood. The clonotype was recovered from a woman in her 70s with acute or convalescent COVID-19. The rearrangement links TRBV27 to TRBJ2-3, with 13 bases identical to TRBD2. The CDR3 nucleotides read TGTGCCAGCAGTTATGGGACTAGCGGGGCTGATACGCAGTATTTT. Amino acids: CASSYGTSGADTQYF.